The T cell receptor (beta chain) under discussion was sequenced for a study of shared clonotypes between healthy human individuals. Overall study findings and caveats: Shared clonotypes: roughly 4.7% naive CD4, around 3.5% naive CD8, less than 2.5% memory CD4, 0.4% to 0.5% memory CD8. Non-shared clonotypes had lower generation probabilities than clonotypes shared by all four sorted-subset donors.

Comments on this clone: The antigen remains unidentified.

Each of the donors was a healthy adult who was HIV-negative and had not had a recent acute infection or vaccination. Deep-level running was used for the assay. Data came from immunoSEQ multiplex PCR; TCRdb stores just in-frame clones and leaves some out. The sample carries over a million clones, approximately 80% recorded once. Specimen: memory CD4+ T cells from PBMCs. The subset is: CD45RA-negative fraction. The receptor was derived from a man between 18 and 35 years old in good health. Some clones in this sample may be carry-over from other donors' samples.

CDR3 region: CASRRSGTANTEAFF. CDR3 coding DNA: TGTGCCAGCAGGCGTTCCGGGACAGCCAACACTGAAGCTTTCTTT. The V gene is TRBV6-4, the J gene TRBJ1-1; 7 bases map to TRBD1. V was pared by 6 bases and J by 2 bases, with 9 bases of the junction left unmatched. CDR3 length equals 15 residues. Germline V gene data show CDR1 as MRHNA and CDR2 as SNTAGT.